This T cell receptor (beta chain) emerged from a study of blood T cell repertoires in COVID-19 (dated by TCRdb to 2020 to 2021). Describing the broader study: Samples covering the acute and convalescent phases of COVID-19 were provided by collaborators in the United States, Italy and Spain. The prospective study material was composed of cDNA or gDNA derived from T cells, B-cell-depleted T cells, or PBMCs. Deeply sampled blood TCRbeta repertoires from subjects exposed to, actively infected with, or recovered from COVID-19 were included in the dataset. The repertoires were made available in a free public database intended to serve as a resource for research on the immune response to SARS-CoV-2. Samples were obtained from the ongoing ImmuneRACE study (first 160 participants) and from roughly 1,300 subjects provided by 6 global collaborators. A de-identified subject ID, COVID-19 status, age in years and sex were almost always included in the sample metadata. Where available, HLA class I and class II types were obtained from metadata supplied by the sample provider rather than from assay-based typing. What the authors observed across the whole study: The amount of clinical and demographic metadata varied by source and participant and was provided uncurated.

Germline trimming: 5 bases from V, 6 bases from J; junction bases outside gene matches: 3. The germline V gene gives CDR1 as MNHEY and CDR2 as SVGEGT. Including the terminal cysteine and phenylalanine, the CDR3 comprises 14 residues. Only the CDR3 DNA is retained, 42 bases long and in frame from the first base. TCRbeta CDR3 regions were amplified from genomic DNA by means of the immunoSEQ Assay, a bias-controlled multiplex PCR. The authors' pipeline ran thus. The number of nucleated cells in each sample was estimated from the amplification of reference gene primers within the assay. Sequence reads were collapsed and filtered to measure the absolute abundance of every unique TCRbeta CDR3 rearrangement. For each sample, productive Simpson clonality was calculated as the square root of Simpson's diversity index across productive rearrangements. Sourced from immuneACCESS, this table was stored by TCRdb with only in-frame sequences that have V and J called. A share of the clones is absent; for the studies checked, an unresolved V gene accounts for under half, and the remainder has no known explanation. V and J calls and clone size are as listed in that table; D and trimming were resolved from the DNA. This sample is represented by around 62,000 clones; around 87% of them were singletons. Almost 4% of the sample is in the top ten clones.

Points on this clone: Its antigen remains undetermined. It has no much larger one-base neighbor in the sample; base qualities were not kept.

Collaborating institutions collected whole blood in K2EDTA tubes following their own protocols. For TCRbeta analysis, collaborators shipped samples in one of three forms: frozen whole blood, isolated PBMCs, or DNA extracted from either of those sample types. This clonotype originated in a human donor in a cohort sampled during active COVID-19. The chain is encoded by TRBV6-2 or TRBV6-3 joined to TRBJ2-1; the junction holds 11 bases that match TRBD2. The specimen sequenced was peripheral blood. The CDR3 region: CASSRLAGTNEQFF. Read as DNA, the sequence is TGTGCCAGCAGTCGACTAGCGGGGACCAATGAGCAGTTCTTC.